This TCR beta chain was documented in a study of shared clonotypes between healthy human individuals. On the study more broadly: Plates per donor: three CD4 naive, three CD4 memory, two CD8 naive, one CD8 memory.

For sorted subsets, about 190 ng DNA per replicate equaled about 30,000 T cell genomes. Sequenced by immunoSEQ multiplex PCR; TCRdb stores in-frame clones only, minus some. The sample includes around 700,000 clones, around 78% of them seen just once. General study points: Investigators collected only blood, and repertoires in tissues likely differ.

Points on this clone: Its specificity is unknown.

The CDR3 sequence is 13 residues long. V shed 4 bases, J shed 6 bases, and the junction held 4 bases outside the gene matches. CDR1 and CDR2 from the germline V gene are LNHDA and SQIVND (reference sequence). HIV-negative, healthy adults without recent acute infections or vaccinations were the donors. V usage is TRBV19 and J usage is TRBJ2-7; 9 nucleotides line up with TRBD2. Sequenced input: memory CD4+ T cells sorted from blood. Regarding subset: CD45RA-negative fraction. The source is a woman younger than 45 in good health. The CDR3 nucleotides are TGTGCCAGTAGTAGCGGGAGGGTGGCCGAGCAGTACTTC. Translation gives CASSSGRVAEQYF.